This paragraph reports one T cell receptor (beta chain). This entry comes from a study of control samples from healthy donors and cancer patients. The data were produced by immunoSEQ multiplex PCR, yet TCRdb's version contains in-frame clones alone and is incomplete. Of about 120,000 clones listed, roughly 92% were seen once; the top ten hold about 2.5%. With 6 bases clipped from V and 10 bases from J, the junction kept 12 bases outside the gene matches. Germline values: CDR1 SGHRS, CDR2 YFSETQ. The CDR3 has 15 residues. Sequences were obtained from blood. This TCR came from a man between 25 and 39 years old in good health. The rearrangement joins TRBV5-1 to TRBJ2-1; 11 bases fit TRBD2. The CDR3 loop reads CASNSLAGGRQEQFF. CDR3 coding DNA: TGCGCCAGCAACTCTCTAGCGGGGGGCCGCCAGGAGCAGTTCTTC.